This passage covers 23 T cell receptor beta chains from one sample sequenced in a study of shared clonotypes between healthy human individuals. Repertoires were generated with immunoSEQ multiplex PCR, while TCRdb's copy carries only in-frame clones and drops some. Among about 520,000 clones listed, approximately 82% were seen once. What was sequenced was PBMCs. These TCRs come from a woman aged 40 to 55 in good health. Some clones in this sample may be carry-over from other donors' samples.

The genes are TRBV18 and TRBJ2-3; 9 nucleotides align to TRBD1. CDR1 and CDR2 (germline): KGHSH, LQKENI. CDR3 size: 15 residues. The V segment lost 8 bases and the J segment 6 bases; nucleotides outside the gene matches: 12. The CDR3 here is CASTSNRGLSDTQYF. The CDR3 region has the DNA TGTGCCAGCACCTCGAACAGGGGGCTGTCGGATACGCAGTATTTT.

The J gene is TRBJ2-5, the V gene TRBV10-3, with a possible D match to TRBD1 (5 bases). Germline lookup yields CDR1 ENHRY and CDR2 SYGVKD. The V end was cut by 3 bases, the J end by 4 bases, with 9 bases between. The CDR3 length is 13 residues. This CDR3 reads CAISEGRAETQYF. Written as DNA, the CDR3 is TGTGCCATCAGTGAAGGCAGGGCAGAGACCCAGTACTTC.

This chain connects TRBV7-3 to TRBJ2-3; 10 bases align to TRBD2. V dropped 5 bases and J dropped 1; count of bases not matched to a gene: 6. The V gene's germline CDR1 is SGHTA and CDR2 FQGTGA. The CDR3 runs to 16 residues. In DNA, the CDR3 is TGTGCCAGCAGCCCAGCCGGGACTAGCGGCACAGATACGCAGTATTTT. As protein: CASSPAGTSGTDTQYF. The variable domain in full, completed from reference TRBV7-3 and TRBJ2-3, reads GAGVSQTPSNKVTEKGKYVELRCDPISGHTALYWYRQSLGQGPEFLIYFQGTGAADDSGLPNDRFFAVRPEGSVSTLKIQRTERGDSAVYLCASSPAGTSGTDTQYFGPGTRLTVL.

The CDR3, as DNA: TGTGCCAGCAGCGGGACGGACCAAGAGACCCAGTACTTC. Encoded protein: CASSGTDQETQYF. This sequence joins TRBV9 and TRBJ2-5; D gene uncertain. Germline CDR1 reads SGDLS; CDR2 reads YYNGEE. This CDR3 has 13 residues. Trimming removed 3 bases at V and 0 bases at J, with 6 bases between.

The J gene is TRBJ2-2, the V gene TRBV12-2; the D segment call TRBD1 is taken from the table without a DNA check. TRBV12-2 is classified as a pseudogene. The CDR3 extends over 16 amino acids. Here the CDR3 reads CASRLVVTGFTGELFF. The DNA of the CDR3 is TGTGCAAGTCGCTTAGTAGTGACAGGGTTTACCGGGGAGCTGTTTTTT.

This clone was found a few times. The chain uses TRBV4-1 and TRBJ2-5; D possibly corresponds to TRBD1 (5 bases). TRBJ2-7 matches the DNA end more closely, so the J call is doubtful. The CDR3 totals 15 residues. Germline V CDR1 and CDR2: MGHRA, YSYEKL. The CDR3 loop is CASSQEPGIVYEQYF. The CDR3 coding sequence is TGCGCCAGCAGCCAAGAACCAGGGATTGTCTACGAGCAGTACTTC.

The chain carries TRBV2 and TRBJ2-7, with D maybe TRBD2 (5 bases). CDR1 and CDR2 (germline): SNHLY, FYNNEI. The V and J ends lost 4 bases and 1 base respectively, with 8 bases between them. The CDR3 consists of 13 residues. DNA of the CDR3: TGTGCCAGCAGTGCTCCGGGATCCTACGAGCAGTACTTC. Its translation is CASSAPGSYEQYF.

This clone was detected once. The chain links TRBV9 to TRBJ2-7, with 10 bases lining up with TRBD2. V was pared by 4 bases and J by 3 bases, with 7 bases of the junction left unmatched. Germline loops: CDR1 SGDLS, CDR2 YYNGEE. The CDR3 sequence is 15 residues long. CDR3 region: CASSKGPSGSYEQYF. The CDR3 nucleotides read TGTGCCAGCAGCAAGGGGCCTAGCGGGAGCTACGAGCAGTACTTC. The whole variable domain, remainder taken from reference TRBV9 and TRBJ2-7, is DSGVTQTPKHLITATGQRVTLRCSPRSGDLSVYWYQQSLDQGLQFLIQYYNGEERAKGNILERFSAQQFPDLHSELNLSSLELGDSALYFCASSKGPSGSYEQYFGPGTRLTVT.

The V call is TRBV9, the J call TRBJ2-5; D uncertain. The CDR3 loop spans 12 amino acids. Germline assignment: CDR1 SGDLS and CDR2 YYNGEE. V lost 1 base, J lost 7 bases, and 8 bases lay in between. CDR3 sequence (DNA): TGTGCCAGCAGCGTATGGGGTGGGACCCAGTACTTC. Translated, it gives CASSVWGGTQYF.

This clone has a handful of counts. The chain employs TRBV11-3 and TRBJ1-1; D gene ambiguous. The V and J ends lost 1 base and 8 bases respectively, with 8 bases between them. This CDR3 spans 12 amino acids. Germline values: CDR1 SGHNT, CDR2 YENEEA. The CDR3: CASSLGAGEAFF. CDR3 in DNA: TGTGCCAGCAGCTTAGGGGCCGGGGAAGCTTTCTTT.

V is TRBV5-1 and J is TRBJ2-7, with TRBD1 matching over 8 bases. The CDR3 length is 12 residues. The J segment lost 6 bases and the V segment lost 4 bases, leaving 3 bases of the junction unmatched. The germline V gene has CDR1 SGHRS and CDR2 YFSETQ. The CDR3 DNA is TGCGCCAGCAGCCTACAGGGGGTCGAGCAGTACTTC. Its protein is CASSLQGVEQYF.

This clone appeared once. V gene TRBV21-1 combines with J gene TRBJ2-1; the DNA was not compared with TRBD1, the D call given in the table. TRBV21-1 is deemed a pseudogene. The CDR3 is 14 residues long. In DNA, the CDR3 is TGTTGGGGGGACCCGGAGGGACAGCACAATGAGCAGTTCTTC. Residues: CWGDPEGQHNEQFF.

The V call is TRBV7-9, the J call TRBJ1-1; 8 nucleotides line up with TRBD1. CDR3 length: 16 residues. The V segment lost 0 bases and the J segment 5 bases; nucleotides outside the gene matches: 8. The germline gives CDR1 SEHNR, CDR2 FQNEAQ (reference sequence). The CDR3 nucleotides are TGTGCCAGCAGCTTAGCGCTGGGCAGGGGGCGAACTGAAGCTTTCTTT. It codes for CASSLALGRGRTEAFF.

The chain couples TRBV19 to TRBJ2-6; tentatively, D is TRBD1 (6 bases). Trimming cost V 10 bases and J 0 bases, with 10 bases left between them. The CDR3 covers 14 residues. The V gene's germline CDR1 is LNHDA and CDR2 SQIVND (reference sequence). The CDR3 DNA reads TGTGCCACCGAGGACAGCTCTGGGGCCAACGTCCTGACTTTC. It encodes CATEDSSGANVLTF.

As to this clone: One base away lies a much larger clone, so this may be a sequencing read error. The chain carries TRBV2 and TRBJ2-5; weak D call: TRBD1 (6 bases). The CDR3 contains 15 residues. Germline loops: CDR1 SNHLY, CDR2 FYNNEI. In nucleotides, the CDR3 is TGTGCCAGCAGAACCGGACAGACTGCGGCCGAGAACCAGTACTTC. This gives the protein CASRTGQTAAENQYF.

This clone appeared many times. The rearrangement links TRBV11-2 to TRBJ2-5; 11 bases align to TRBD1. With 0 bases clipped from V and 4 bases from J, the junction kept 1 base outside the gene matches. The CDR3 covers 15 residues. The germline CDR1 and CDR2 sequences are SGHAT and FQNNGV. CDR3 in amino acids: CASSLDGTGGETQYF. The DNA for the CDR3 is TGTGCCAGCAGCTTAGACGGGACAGGGGGAGAGACCCAGTACTTC.

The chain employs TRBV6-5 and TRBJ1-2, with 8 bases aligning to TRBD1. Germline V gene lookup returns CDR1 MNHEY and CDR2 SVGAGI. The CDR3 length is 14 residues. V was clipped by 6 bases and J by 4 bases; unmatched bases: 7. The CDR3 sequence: CASRLQGVGYGYTF. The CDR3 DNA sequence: TGTGCCAGCAGGTTACAGGGGGTAGGCTATGGCTACACCTTC.

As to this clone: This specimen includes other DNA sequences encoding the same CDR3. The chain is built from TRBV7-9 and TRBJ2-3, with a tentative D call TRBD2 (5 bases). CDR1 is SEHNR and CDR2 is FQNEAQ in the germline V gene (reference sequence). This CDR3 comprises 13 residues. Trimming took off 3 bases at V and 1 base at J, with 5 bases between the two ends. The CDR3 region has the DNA TGTGCCAGCAGCTTGGGAGGCACAGATACGCAGTATTTT. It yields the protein CASSLGGTDTQYF.

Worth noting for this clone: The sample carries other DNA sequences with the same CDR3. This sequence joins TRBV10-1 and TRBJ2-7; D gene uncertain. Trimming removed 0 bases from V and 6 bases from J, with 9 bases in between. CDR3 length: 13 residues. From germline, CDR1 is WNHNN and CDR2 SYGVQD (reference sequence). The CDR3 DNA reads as TGCGCCAGCAGTGAGTCGACCTTCCGCGAGCAGTACTTC. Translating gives CASSESTFREQYF.

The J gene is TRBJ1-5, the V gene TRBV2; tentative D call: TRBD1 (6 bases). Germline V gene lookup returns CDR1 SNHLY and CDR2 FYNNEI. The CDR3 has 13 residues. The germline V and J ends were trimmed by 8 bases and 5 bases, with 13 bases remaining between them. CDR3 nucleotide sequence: TGTGCCAGCGGAATGAGGGGGGATCAGCCCCAGCATTTT. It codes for CASGMRGDQPQHF.

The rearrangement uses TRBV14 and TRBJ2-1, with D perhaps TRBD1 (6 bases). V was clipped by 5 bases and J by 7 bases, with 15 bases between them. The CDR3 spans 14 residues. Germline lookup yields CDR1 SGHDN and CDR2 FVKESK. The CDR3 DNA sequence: TGTGCCAGCAGCACGCTTTGGGGGCGGAATGAGCAGTTCTTC. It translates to CASSTLWGRNEQFF.

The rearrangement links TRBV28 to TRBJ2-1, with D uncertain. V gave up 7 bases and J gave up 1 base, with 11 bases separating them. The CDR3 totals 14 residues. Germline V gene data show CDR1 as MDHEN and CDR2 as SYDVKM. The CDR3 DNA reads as TGTGCCAGCACCACGACCAGGTCCTACAATGAGCAGTTCTTC. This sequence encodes CASTTTRSYNEQFF.

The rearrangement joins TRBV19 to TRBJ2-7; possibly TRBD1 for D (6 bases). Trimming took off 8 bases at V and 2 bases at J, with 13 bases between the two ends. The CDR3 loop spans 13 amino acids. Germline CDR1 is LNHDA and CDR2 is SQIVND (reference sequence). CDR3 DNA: TGTGCCAGTGGTCAGGGGCTGCCCTACGAGCAGTACTTC. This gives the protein CASGQGLPYEQYF.